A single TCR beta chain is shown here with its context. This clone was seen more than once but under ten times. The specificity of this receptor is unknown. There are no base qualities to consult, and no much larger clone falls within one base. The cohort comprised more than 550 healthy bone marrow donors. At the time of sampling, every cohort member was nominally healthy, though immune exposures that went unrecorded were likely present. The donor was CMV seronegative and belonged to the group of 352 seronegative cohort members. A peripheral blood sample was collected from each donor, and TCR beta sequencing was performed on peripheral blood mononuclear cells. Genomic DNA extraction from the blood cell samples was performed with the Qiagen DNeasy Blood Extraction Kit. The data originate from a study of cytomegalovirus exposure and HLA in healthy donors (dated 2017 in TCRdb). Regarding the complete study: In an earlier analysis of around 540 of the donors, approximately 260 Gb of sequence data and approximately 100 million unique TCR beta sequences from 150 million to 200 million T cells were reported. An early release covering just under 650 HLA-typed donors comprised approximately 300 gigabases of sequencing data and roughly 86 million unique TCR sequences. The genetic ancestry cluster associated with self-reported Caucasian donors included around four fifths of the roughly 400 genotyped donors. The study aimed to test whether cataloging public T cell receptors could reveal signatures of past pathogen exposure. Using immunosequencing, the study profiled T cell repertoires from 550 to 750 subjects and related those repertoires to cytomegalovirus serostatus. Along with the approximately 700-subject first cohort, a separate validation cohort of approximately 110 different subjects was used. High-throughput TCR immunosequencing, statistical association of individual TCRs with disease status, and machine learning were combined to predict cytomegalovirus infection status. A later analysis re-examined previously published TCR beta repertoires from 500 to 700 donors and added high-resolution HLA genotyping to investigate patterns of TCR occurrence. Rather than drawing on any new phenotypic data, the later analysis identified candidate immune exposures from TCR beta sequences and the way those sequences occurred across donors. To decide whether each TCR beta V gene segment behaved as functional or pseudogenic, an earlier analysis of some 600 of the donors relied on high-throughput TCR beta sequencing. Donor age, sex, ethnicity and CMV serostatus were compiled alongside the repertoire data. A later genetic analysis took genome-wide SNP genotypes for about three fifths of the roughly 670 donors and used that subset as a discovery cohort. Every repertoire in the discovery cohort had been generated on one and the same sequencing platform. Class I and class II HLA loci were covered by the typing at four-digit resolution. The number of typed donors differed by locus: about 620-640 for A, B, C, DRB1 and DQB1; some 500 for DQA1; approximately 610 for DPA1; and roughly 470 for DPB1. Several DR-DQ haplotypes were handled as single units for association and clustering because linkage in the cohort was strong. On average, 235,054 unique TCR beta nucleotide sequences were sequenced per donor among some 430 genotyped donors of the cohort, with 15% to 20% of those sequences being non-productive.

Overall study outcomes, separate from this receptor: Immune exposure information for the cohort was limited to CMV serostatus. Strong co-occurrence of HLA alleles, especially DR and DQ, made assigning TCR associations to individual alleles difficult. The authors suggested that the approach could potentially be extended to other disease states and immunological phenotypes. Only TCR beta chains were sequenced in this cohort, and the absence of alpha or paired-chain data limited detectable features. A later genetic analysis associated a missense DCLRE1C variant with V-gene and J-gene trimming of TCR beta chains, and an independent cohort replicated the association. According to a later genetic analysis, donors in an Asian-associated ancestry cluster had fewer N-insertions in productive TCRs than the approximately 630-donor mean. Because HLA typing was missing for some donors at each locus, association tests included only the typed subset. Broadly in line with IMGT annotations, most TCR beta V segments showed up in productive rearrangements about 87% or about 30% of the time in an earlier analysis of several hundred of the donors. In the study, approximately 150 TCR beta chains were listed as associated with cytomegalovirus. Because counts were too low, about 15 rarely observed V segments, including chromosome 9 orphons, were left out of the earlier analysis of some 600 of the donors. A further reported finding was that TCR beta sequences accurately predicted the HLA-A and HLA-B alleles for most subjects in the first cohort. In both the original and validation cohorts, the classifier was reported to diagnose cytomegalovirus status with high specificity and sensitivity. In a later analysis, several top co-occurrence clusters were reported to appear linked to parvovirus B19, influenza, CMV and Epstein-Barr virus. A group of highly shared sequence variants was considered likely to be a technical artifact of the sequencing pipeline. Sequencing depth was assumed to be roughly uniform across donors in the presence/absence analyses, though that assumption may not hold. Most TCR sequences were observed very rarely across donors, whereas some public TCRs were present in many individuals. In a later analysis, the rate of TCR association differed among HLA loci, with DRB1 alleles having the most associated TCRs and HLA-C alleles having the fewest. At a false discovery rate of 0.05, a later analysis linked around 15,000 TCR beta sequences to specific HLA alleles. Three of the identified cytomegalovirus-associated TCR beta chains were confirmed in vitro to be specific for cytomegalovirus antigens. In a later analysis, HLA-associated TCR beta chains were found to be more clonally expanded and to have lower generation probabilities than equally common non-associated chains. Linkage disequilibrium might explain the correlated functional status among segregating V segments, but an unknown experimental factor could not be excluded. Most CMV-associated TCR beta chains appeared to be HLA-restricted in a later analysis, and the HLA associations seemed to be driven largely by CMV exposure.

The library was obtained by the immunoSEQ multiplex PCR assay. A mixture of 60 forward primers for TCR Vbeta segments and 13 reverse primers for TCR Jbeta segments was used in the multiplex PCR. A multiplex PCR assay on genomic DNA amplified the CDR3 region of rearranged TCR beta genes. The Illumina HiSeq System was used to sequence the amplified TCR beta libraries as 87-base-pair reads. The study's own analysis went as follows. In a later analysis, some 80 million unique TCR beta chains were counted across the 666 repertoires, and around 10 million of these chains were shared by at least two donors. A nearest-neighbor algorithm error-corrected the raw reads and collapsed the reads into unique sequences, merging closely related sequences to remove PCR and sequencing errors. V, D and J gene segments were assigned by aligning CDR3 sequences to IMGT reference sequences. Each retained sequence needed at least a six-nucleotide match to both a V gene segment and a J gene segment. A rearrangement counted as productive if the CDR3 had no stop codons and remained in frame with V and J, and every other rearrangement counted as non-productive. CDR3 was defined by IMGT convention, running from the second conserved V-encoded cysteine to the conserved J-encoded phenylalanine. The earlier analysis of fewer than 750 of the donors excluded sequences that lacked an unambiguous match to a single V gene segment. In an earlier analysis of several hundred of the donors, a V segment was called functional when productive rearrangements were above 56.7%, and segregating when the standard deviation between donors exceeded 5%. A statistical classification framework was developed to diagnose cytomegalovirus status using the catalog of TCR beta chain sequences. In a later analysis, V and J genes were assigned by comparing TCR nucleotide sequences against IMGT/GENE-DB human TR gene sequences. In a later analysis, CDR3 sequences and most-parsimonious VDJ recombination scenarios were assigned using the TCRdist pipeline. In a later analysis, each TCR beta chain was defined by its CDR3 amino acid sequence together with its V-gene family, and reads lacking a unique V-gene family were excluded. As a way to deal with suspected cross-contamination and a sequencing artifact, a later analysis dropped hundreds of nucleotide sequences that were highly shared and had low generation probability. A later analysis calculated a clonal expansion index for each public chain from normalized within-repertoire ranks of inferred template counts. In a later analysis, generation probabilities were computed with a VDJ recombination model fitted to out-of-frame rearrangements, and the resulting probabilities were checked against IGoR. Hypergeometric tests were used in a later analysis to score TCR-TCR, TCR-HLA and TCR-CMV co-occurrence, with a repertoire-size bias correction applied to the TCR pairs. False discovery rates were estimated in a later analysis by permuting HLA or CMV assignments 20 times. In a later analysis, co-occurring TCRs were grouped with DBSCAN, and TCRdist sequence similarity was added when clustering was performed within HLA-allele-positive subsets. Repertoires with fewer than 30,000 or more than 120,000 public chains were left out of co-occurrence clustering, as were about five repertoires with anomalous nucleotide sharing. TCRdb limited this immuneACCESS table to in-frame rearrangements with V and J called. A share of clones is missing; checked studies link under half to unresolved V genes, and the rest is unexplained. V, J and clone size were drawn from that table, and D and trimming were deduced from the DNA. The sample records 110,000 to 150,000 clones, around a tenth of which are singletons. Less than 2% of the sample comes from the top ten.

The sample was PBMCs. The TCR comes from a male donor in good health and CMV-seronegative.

DNA sequence: TGTGCCAGCGGGGGACAGGCGAATTCACCCCTCCACTTT. The resulting protein is CASGGQANSPLHF. In this chain, TRBV6-1 is recombined with TRBJ1-6; TRBD1 aligns with 8 central bases. Reading from cysteine to phenylalanine, the CDR3 counts 13 amino acids. Only the CDR3 DNA stays, 39 bases, in frame from base 1. Based on the germline V gene, the CDR1 and CDR2 sequences are MNHNS and SASEGT. Germline trimming amounts to 8 bases on V and 7 bases on J, with 4 as the count of junction bases outside the gene matches.